The rows below give T cell receptor beta chains drawn from one sample of a study of PD-L1 blockade in urothelial cancer. Data came from immunoSEQ multiplex PCR; TCRdb stores just in-frame clones and leaves some out. There are 38,000 or so clones in the sample; about 85% occur only once, and 2.6% lies in the top ten. Here the sequenced sample was PBMCs, taken around atezolizumab (anti-PD-L1) treatment. The receptors stem from a man between 65 and 85 years old with urothelial cancer. The CDR3 runs from the conserved cysteine through the conserved F or W. Fields, in order: CDR3 protein, CDR3 DNA, V gene, D gene, J gene, CDR3 length. D genes are given only for firm matches.

CDR3: CASSYGTGTYEQYF; DNA: TGTGCCAGCAGTTATGGGACAGGGACCTACGAGCAGTACTTC; V: TRBV6-6; D: TRBD1; J: TRBJ2-7; length: 14
CDR3: CASSYGNTEAFF; DNA: TGCGCCAGCAGCTACGGGAACACTGAAGCTTTCTTT; V: TRBV5-1; D: .; J: TRBJ1-1; length: 12
CDR3: CASSSPGTGAGRQYF; DNA: TGTGCCAGCAGTTCCCCCGGGACAGGAGCTGGAAGGCAGTACTTC; V: TRBV25-1; D: TRBD1; J: TRBJ2-7; length: 15
CDR3: CASSVGSGSNEQFF; DNA: TGTGCCAGCAGCGTAGGGAGTGGTAGCAATGAGCAGTTCTTC; V: TRBV9; D: .; J: TRBJ2-1; length: 14
CDR3: CASSWTGNQPQHF; DNA: TGCGCCAGCAGCTGGACAGGGAATCAGCCCCAGCATTTT; V: TRBV5-1; D: TRBD1; J: TRBJ1-5; length: 13
CDR3: CASSVTGAAYEQYF; DNA: TGTGCCAGCAGCGTGACAGGGGCCGCCTACGAGCAGTACTTC; V: TRBV2; D: TRBD1; J: TRBJ2-7; length: 14
CDR3: CASSGTARDEQFF; DNA: TGTGCCAGCAGCGGGACAGCCCGAGATGAGCAGTTCTTC; V: TRBV6-5; D: TRBD1; J: TRBJ2-1; length: 13
CDR3: CASSPAQDTEAFF; DNA: TGTGCCAGCAGCCCCGCACAGGACACTGAAGCTTTCTTT; V: TRBV13; D: .; J: TRBJ1-1; length: 13
CDR3: CASSQPGGTSYGYTF; DNA: TGCGCCAGCAGCCAACCGGGGGGAACTTCCTATGGCTACACCTTC; V: TRBV5-1; D: .; J: TRBJ1-2; length: 15
CDR3: CSVDSFQLNGYTF; DNA: TGCAGCGTAGACAGTTTCCAATTGAATGGCTACACCTTC; V: TRBV29-1; D: .; J: TRBJ1-2; length: 13